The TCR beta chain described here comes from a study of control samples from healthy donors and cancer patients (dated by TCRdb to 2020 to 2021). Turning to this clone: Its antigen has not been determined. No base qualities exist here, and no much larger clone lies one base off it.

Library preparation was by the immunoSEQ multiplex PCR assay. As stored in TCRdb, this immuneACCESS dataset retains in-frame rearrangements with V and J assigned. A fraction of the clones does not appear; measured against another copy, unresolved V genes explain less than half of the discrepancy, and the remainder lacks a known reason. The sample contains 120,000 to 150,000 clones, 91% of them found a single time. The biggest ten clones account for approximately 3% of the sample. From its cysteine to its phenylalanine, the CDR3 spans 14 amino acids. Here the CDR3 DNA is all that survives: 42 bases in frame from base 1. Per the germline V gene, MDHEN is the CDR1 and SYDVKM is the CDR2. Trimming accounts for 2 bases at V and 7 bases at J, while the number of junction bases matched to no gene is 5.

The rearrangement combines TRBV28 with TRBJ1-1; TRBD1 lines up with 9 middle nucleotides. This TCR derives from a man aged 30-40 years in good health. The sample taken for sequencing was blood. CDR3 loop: CASSLGDRVGEAFF. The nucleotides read TGTGCCAGCAGTTTAGGGGACAGGGTCGGTGAAGCTTTCTTT.